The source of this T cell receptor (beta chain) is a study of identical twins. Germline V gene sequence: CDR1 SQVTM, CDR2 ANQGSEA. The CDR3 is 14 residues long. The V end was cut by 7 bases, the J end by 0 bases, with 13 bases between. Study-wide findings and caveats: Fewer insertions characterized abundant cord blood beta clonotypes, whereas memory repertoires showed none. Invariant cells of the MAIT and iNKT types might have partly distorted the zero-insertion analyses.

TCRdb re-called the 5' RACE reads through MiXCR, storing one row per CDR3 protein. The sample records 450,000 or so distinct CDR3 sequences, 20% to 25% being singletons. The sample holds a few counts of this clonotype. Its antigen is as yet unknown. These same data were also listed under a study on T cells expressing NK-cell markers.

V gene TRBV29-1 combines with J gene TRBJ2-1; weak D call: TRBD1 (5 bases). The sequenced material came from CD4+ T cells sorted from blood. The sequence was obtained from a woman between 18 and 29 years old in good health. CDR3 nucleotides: TGCAGCGCCAGACGAAGGGGCTCCTACAATGAGCAGTTCTTC. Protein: CSARRRGSYNEQFF.